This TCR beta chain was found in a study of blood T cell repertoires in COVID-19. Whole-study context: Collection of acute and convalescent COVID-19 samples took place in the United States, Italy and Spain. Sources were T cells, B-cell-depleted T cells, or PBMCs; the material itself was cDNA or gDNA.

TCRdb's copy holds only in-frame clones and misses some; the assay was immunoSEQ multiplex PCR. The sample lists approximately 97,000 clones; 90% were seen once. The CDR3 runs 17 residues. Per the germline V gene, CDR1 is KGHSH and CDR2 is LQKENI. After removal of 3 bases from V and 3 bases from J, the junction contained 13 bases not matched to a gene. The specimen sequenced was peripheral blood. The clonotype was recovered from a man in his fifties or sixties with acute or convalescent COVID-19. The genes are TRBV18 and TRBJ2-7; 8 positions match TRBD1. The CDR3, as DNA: TGTGCCAGCTCACCTCGAGCCAGACAGGGGATGATCTACGAGCAGTACTTC. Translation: CASSPRARQGMIYEQYF.